Reported below is one T cell receptor (beta chain). The conserved phenylalanine or tryptophan is not found at the CDR3 terminus, so this likely reflects a read error. DNA and RNA were both co-extracted from 20-30 mg of bulk tissue that had not been sorted. These data are taken from a study of tumor-infiltrating lymphocytes in primary liver carcinoma. A constant-region primer served to make TCR beta cDNA from roughly 460 ng total RNA. Amplification in three nested multiplex PCR rounds with slightly modified ARM-PCR gave rise to TCR beta libraries. TCRdb independently ran MiXCR on the multiplex PCR reads; one entry per CDR3 protein. The table includes approximately 100,000 distinct CDR3 sequences, more than 65% detected once. This TCR derives from an older woman with primary liver carcinoma and hepatitis B virus infection. The material sequenced was liver tumor tissue from sampling region 2. The sample's subset: tumor region T2, inferior pole.

The CDR3 coding sequence is TGTGCCAGCAAGATTGGTGGGACTAGCGTCGCAGATACGCAGTATTAT. It yields the protein CASKIGGTSVADTQYY. This chain connects TRBV28 to TRBJ2-3; 10 nucleotides line up with TRBD2. V lost 7 bases and J lost 4; bases outside the gene matches: 11. The CDR3 covers 16 residues. Germline CDR1 MDHEN, CDR2 SYDVKM.